The 30 T cell receptor beta chains reported below all come from one sample, sequenced in a study of shared clonotypes between healthy human individuals. Using immunoSEQ multiplex PCR, the repertoire was profiled, and TCRdb retains in-frame clones only, with some absent. The sample has some 2,000,000 clones, approximately 95% seen once; the top ten hold 0.1% to 0.15%. The sample consisted of naive CD4+ T cells sorted from blood. Subset of the sample: CD45RA+ positively selected. These receptors all come from a man between 18 and 35 years old in good health.

This clone was counted a single time. The J gene is TRBJ1-3, the V gene TRBV6-5; TRBD1 might be the D (5 bases). In germline, CDR1 is MNHEY, CDR2 SVGAGI. The V end was cut by 7 bases, the J end by 9 bases, with 10 bases between. CDR3 length: 11 amino acids. The CDR3 region has the DNA TGTGCCAGCAAGAGGGGCGTCACCATATATTTT. It encodes CASKRGVTIYF.

This chain joins TRBV18 and TRBJ1-1; D not resolved. CDR3 size: 15 residues. Trimming took off 6 bases at V and 2 bases at J, with 16 bases between the two ends. Germline V lookup: CDR1 KGHSH, CDR2 LQKENI. CDR3 bases: TGTGCCAGCTCTTTAGCGGGGTCCCTCAACACTGAAGCTTTCTTT. Its protein product is CASSLAGSLNTEAFF.

This chain joins TRBV5-1 and TRBJ2-3; tentative D call: TRBD1 (6 bases). The CDR3 is 15 amino acids. Germline loops: CDR1 SGHRS, CDR2 YFSETQ. V dropped 0 bases and J dropped 5 bases, with 13 bases sitting between them. The CDR3 loop is CASSLGSEGGDTQYF. In DNA, the CDR3 is TGCGCCAGCAGCTTGGGGTCGGAAGGGGGAGATACGCAGTATTTT. Based on the CDR3 plus reference TRBV5-1 and TRBJ2-3, the full variable domain is KAGVTQTPRYLIKTRGQQVTLSCSPISGHRSVSWYQQTPGQGLQFLFEYFSETQRNKGNFPGRFSGRQFSNSRSEMNVSTLELGDSALYLCASSLGSEGGDTQYFGPGTRLTVL.

V and J are TRBV18 and TRBJ1-2; tentatively, D is TRBD1 (6 bases). V was pared by 6 bases and J by 1 base, with 12 bases between. CDR1 is KGHSH, CDR2 LQKENI, per germline. The CDR3 length is 14 residues. This chain's CDR3 is CASSPGQLNYGYTF. CDR3 bases: TGTGCCAGCTCGCCGGGACAACTTAACTATGGCTACACCTTC.

The J gene is TRBJ2-1, the V gene TRBV19; no definite D call. CDR3 length equals 10 residues. Germline V gene lookup returns CDR1 LNHDA and CDR2 SQIVND (reference sequence). With 1 base removed from V and 10 bases from J, the gap between germline ends came to 2 bases. The CDR3 coding sequence is TGTGCCAGTAGTATAGCCGAGCAGTTCTTC. This translates into CASSIAEQFF.

This chain joins TRBV5-1 and TRBJ2-7, with 7 bases lining up with TRBD1. The V segment lost 1 base and the J segment 3 bases; nucleotides outside the gene matches: 4. This CDR3 contains 14 residues. Germline V CDR1 and CDR2: SGHRS, YFSETQ. The CDR3: CASSLTGEIYEQYF. DNA of the CDR3: TGCGCCAGCAGCTTGACAGGGGAAATCTACGAGCAGTACTTC.

The CDR3: CASKGKWKSKTMNEQYF. CDR3 DNA sequence: TGTGCCAGCAAGGGGAAATGGAAAAGTAAGACTATGAATGAGCAGTACTTC. The chain carries TRBV2 and TRBJ2-7; tentatively, D is TRBD1 or TRBD2 (5 bases each). V was trimmed by 7 bases and J by 7 bases, leaving 29 bases between them. Per germline, CDR1 SNHLY and CDR2 FYNNEI. CDR3 length: 17 amino acids.

The V call is TRBV20-1, the J call TRBJ2-7; D is undetermined. CDR1 is DFQATT, CDR2 SNEGSKA, per germline (reference sequence). The CDR3 consists of 11 residues. Deletions cut 3 bases from V and 9 bases from J, with 12 bases between. The CDR3 sequence is CSASSSGGQYF. The CDR3 coding sequence is TGCAGTGCTAGTAGTAGTGGCGGGCAGTACTTC.

This clone was seen a handful of times. The chain has TRBV10-3 and TRBJ1-6; D not certain. CDR1 and CDR2 (germline): ENHRY, SYGVKD. Trimming shortened V by 10 bases and J by 0 bases, and 10 bases separated the two germline ends. The CDR3 is 14 amino acids. The CDR3 nucleotides read TGTGCCACCCGGTCAAGCTCCTATAATTCACCCCTCCACTTT. It is translated as CATRSSSYNSPLHF.

This rearrangement joins TRBV10-3 to TRBJ1-1, with D possibly matching TRBD1 (6 bases). The CDR3 has 14 residues. V gave up 6 bases and J gave up 4 bases, with 15 bases separating them. Germline assignment: CDR1 ENHRY and CDR2 SYGVKD. The CDR3 DNA reads TGTGCCATCAGGGTCGGGGGGCTCGGCACTGAAGCTTTCTTT. Its translation is CAIRVGGLGTEAFF.

The V and J genes are TRBV29-1 and TRBJ2-1; D may be TRBD2 (6 bases). V was trimmed by 0 bases and J by 9 bases, leaving 24 bases between them. The CDR3 runs 17 residues. Per germline, CDR1 SQVTM and CDR2 ANQGSEA. The CDR3 DNA sequence: TGCAGCGTTGAAGATACTAACCTATCGACTAGGCGGACTGAGCAGTTCTTC. Translating it yields CSVEDTNLSTRRTEQFF.

The chain has TRBV7-3 and TRBJ2-1, with D possibly TRBD2 on 5 matching bases. This CDR3 is built from 14 residues. V was trimmed by 4 bases and J by 2 bases, leaving 9 bases between them. Germline loops: CDR1 SGHTA, CDR2 FQGTGA. The CDR3 nucleotides read TGTGCCAGCAGCTACAGCGGCGCCTACAATGAGCAGTTCTTC. This translates into CASSYSGAYNEQFF.

The chain combines TRBV5-6 with TRBJ2-3; D is unresolved. The V gene lost 2 bases and the J gene lost 3 bases, with 7 bases spanning the gap. This CDR3 has 13 residues. Germline V gene data show CDR1 as SGHDT and CDR2 as YYEEEE. The CDR3 DNA reads as TGTGCCAGCAGCTTAAGTCTTACAGATACGCAGTATTTT. It specifies CASSLSLTDTQYF.

The chain links TRBV20-1 to TRBJ1-6, with D unclear. The CDR3 runs 11 residues. Germline V gives CDR1 DFQATT, CDR2 SNEGSKA (reference sequence). The ends were cut back, 3 bases at V and 8 bases at J, with 5 bases in the middle. For the CDR3, the DNA is TGCAGTGCTAGCCCGGATTCACCCCTCCACTTT. It is translated as CSASPDSPLHF.

The rearrangement joins TRBV5-1 to TRBJ1-6; no reliable D call. The CDR3 is made up of 15 amino acids. Trimming removed 4 bases at V and 5 bases at J, with 13 bases between. The germline gives CDR1 SGHRS, CDR2 YFSETQ. This chain's CDR3 is CASSGEAHNNSPLHF. CDR3 DNA: TGCGCCAGCAGCGGCGAGGCCCATAATAATTCACCCCTCCACTTT.

The chain is built from TRBV19 and TRBJ2-2; D might be TRBD1 (6 bases). V was clipped by 7 bases and J by 6 bases, with 18 bases between them. The CDR3 is 15 amino acids. Looked up from germline, CDR1 is LNHDA and CDR2 is SQIVND (reference sequence). As DNA, the CDR3 is TGTGCCAGTAATAAACAGGGTGTAATGGCCGGGGAGCTGTTTTTT. It yields the protein CASNKQGVMAGELFF.

The V call is TRBV5-1, the J call TRBJ2-5; D perhaps matches TRBD2 (6 bases). Trimming shortened V by 0 bases and J by 2 bases, and 17 bases separated the two germline ends. The CDR3 runs 17 residues. Germline V gives CDR1 SGHRS, CDR2 YFSETQ. In nucleotides, the CDR3 is TGCGCCAGCAGCTTGGGGATCCGGGACTCATATCAAGAGACCCAGTACTTC. Residues: CASSLGIRDSYQETQYF.

The chain is built from TRBV19 and TRBJ2-7; 12 positions match TRBD2. Germline-derived CDR1 and CDR2 are LNHDA and SQIVND (reference sequence). This CDR3 region has 15 residues. The V gene end was trimmed by 1 base and the J gene end by 4 bases; junction bases not matched to a gene: 2. The CDR3 protein is CASSIGTSGKYEQYF. CDR3 DNA: TGTGCCAGTAGTATAGGGACTAGCGGGAAGTACGAGCAGTACTTC.

The chain is built from TRBV5-4 and TRBJ2-7; TRBD1 is a possible D gene (6 bases). V was shortened by 3 bases and J by 6 bases, with 16 bases between the two germline ends. CDR1 SGHNT and CDR2 YYREEE come from the germline V gene (reference sequence). This CDR3 spans 14 amino acids. The chain's CDR3 is CASSSETGRAEQYF. The CDR3 DNA sequence: TGTGCCAGCAGCTCCGAGACAGGACGGGCCGAGCAGTACTTC.

The chain links TRBV5-1 to TRBJ2-1; 7 nucleotides line up with TRBD2. V gave up 0 bases and J gave up 8 bases; unmatched junction bases: 11. CDR3 length: 16 amino acids. The germline V gene has CDR1 SGHRS and CDR2 YFSETQ. CDR3 nucleotides: TGCGCCAGCAGCTTGGACGGGACTACGATAGTGGATGAGCAGTTCTTC. It encodes CASSLDGTTIVDEQFF.

J is TRBJ1-1 and V is TRBV10-1, with D perhaps matching TRBD1 (6 bases). V shed 4 bases and J shed 0 bases, with 6 bases lying between them. CDR1 WNHNN and CDR2 SYGVQD come from the germline V gene (reference sequence). This CDR3 has 13 amino acids. The CDR3 sequence: CASSGDMNTEAFF. The CDR3 coding sequence is TGCGCCAGCAGTGGGGACATGAACACTGAAGCTTTCTTT.

CDR3: CASSEGLSATNEKLFF. The DNA of the CDR3 is TGTGCCAGCAGTGAAGGTCTCTCGGCAACTAATGAAAAACTGTTTTTT. The rearrangement links TRBV2 to TRBJ1-4; D is ambiguous. Germline values: CDR1 SNHLY, CDR2 FYNNEI. This CDR3 has 16 residues. V gave up 1 base and J gave up 0 bases, with 9 bases separating them.

The CDR3 DNA sequence: TGTGCCAGCAGCTTCCGACCGTTCACTGAAGCTTTCTTT. Its translation is CASSFRPFTEAFF. The chain uses TRBV7-8 and TRBJ1-1, with no clear D. The germline gives CDR1 SGHVS, CDR2 FQNEAQ. The CDR3 has 13 amino acids. V was pared by 3 bases and J by 4 bases, with 9 bases between.

The genes are TRBV5-1 and TRBJ2-7; 7 positions match TRBD1. In germline, CDR1 is SGHRS, CDR2 YFSETQ. The V gene end was trimmed by 0 bases and the J gene end by 4 bases; junction bases not matched to a gene: 7. The CDR3 loop spans 15 amino acids. The CDR3 reads CASSLGGTDRYEQYF. The CDR3 nucleotides are TGCGCCAGCAGCTTGGGGGGGACAGACCGATACGAGCAGTACTTC.

The chain joins TRBV6-5 to TRBJ2-7; 7 bases agree with TRBD1. The CDR3 totals 16 residues. J was trimmed by 0 bases and V by 2 bases; bases with no gene match: 7. Germline loops: CDR1 MNHEY, CDR2 SVGAGI. The DNA of the CDR3 is TGTGCCAGCAGTTACGGAGGCAGGGGGAGCTCCTACGAGCAGTACTTC. Its protein is CASSYGGRGSSYEQYF.

The rearrangement joins TRBV5-4 to TRBJ2-7, with 13 bases matching TRBD2. V lost 4 bases to trimming and J lost 4 bases; unmatched junction nucleotides: 5. Germline V gene sequence: CDR1 SGHNT, CDR2 YYREEE (reference sequence). CDR3 length: 15 residues. CDR3 amino acids: CASSTGLAGVYEQYF. CDR3 sequence (DNA): TGTGCCAGCAGCACTGGACTAGCGGGAGTTTACGAGCAGTACTTC. Full variable domain (outside the CDR3, taken from reference TRBV5-4 and TRBJ2-7): ETGVTQSPTHLIKTRGQQVTLRCSSQSGHNTVSWYQQALGQGPQFIFQYYREEENGRGNFPPRFSGLQFPNYSSELNVNALELDDSALYLCASSTGLAGVYEQYFGPGTRLTVT.

The chain links TRBV9 to TRBJ2-2; tentatively, D is TRBD1 or TRBD2 (5 bases each). V was shortened by 4 bases and J by 6 bases, with 13 bases between the two germline ends. Germline CDR1 reads SGDLS; CDR2 reads YYNGEE. The CDR3 covers 14 residues. The CDR3 sequence is CASSPQVGAGELFF. CDR3 coding DNA: TGTGCCAGCAGCCCTCAGGTGGGGGCCGGGGAGCTGTTTTTT.

For this clone: A read error may account for a junction end that differs from germline. This chain links TRBV5-4 with TRBJ1-2; D unclear. This CDR3 is built from 11 residues. Per germline, CDR1 SGHNT and CDR2 YYREEE (reference sequence). The CDR3 sequence: CASSPPHPGSF. In DNA, the CDR3 is TGTGCCAGCAGCCCCCCACACCCGGGTTCATTC.

J is TRBJ1-1 and V is TRBV5-6, with TRBD1 matching 10 bases. The germline gives CDR1 SGHDT, CDR2 YYEEEE. J gave up 5 bases and V 0 bases, and 13 bases lay outside the gene matches. This CDR3 is 18 amino acids long. For the CDR3, the DNA is TGTGCCAGCAGCTTGGTTGCCGGGACAGGGGTCCTCCAAACTGAAGCTTTCTTT. Its translation is CASSLVAGTGVLQTEAFF.

The chain links TRBV2 to TRBJ2-2; tentatively, D is TRBD1 (5 bases). The CDR3 loop spans 14 amino acids. Looked up from germline, CDR1 is SNHLY and CDR2 is FYNNEI. V was pared by 5 bases and J by 4 bases, with 11 bases between. The CDR3 sequence is CASSNRQPTGELFF. Written as DNA, the CDR3 is TGTGCCAGCAGTAATAGACAGCCCACCGGGGAGCTGTTTTTT.